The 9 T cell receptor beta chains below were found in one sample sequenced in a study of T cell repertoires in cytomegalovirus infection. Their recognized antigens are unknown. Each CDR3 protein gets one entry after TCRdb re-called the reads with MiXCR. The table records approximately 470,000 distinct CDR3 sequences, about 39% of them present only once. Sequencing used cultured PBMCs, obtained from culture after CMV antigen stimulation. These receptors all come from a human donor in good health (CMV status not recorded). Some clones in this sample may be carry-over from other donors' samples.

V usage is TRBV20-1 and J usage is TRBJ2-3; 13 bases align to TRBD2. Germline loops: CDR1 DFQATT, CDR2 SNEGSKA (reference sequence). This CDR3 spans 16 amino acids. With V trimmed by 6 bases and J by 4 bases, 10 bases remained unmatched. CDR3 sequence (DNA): TGCAGTGCCTGGACTAGCGGGAGTGGGGTGGCAGATACGCAGTATTTT. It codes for CSAWTSGSGVADTQYF.

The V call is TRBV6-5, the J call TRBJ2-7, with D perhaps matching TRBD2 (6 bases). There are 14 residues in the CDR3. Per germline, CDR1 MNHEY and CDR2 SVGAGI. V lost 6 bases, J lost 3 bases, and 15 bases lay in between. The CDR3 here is CASRELAHRYEQYF. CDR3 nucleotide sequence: TGTGCCAGCAGAGAACTAGCCCACCGCTACGAGCAGTACTTC.

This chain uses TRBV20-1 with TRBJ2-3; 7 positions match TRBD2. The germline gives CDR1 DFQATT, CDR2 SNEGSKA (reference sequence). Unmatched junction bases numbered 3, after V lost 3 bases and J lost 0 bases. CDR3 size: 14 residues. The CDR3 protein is CSASGGTSTDTQYF. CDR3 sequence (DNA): TGCAGTGCTAGCGGGGGGACTAGCACAGATACGCAGTATTTT.

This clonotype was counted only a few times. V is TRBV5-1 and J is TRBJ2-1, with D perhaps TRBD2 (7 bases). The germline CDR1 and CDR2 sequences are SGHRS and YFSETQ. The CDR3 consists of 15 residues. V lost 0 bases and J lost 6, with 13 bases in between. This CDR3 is CASSLDGGPANEQFF. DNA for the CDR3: TGCGCCAGCAGCTTGGACGGGGGGCCGGCCAATGAGCAGTTCTTC.

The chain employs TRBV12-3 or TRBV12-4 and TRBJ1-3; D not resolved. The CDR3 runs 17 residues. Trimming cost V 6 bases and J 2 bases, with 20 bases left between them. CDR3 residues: CASRFWAGGPPGNTIYF. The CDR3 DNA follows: TGTGCCAGCAGGTTTTGGGCAGGTGGTCCCCCTGGAAACACCATATATTTT.

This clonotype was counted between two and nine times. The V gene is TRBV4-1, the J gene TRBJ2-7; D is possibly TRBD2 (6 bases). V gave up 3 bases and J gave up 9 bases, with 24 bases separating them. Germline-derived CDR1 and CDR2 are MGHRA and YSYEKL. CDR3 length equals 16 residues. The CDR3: CASSHPITRELQSQYF. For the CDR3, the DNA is TGCGCCAGCAGCCACCCCATCACCCGGGAGTTGCAATCGCAGTACTTC.

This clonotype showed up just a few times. The CDR3 DNA reads TGTGCCAGCAGAACAGCAGTCTCCTACGAGCAGTACTTC. Encoded protein: CASRTAVSYEQYF. The chain carries TRBV6-1 and TRBJ2-7, with D unclear. Trimming pared 6 bases from V and 0 bases from J, leaving 9 bases between. CDR3 length: 13 residues. CDR1 is MNHNS, CDR2 SASEGT, per germline.

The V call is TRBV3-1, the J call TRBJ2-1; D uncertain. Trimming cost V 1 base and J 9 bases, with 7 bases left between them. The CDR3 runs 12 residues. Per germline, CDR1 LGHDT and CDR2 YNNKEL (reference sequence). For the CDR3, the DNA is TGTGCCAGCAGCCAAGGACCAGTTGAGCAGTTCTTC. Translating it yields CASSQGPVEQFF.

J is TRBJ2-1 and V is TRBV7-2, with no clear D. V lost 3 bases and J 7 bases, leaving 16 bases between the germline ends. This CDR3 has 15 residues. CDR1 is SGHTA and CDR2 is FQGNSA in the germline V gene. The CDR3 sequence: CASSLAGPQGNEQFF. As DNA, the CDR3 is TGTGCCAGCAGCTTGGCCGGGCCGCAAGGAAATGAGCAGTTCTTC.